Below, 6 T cell receptor beta chains from the same sample are listed, as sequenced in a study of blood T cell repertoires in COVID-19. Produced via immunoSEQ multiplex PCR; TCRdb's table is partial and in-frame only. This sample has 490,000 or so clones, with around nine tenths found just once. The sequenced material came from PBMCs or T cells enriched from blood (not recorded which). These receptors all stem from a woman aged 60 to 75 who had recovered from COVID-19.

With regard to this clone: A read error may produce the germline difference seen at one junction end. The genes are TRBV12-3 or TRBV12-4 and TRBJ1-1; a weak D match, TRBD1 (5 bases). The CDR3 runs 11 residues. The CDR3, as DNA: TGTGCCAGCAGAAATTACGCGACAGCCGTCTTT. It is translated as CASRNYATAVF.

V usage is TRBV11-2 and J usage is TRBJ1-2; tentative D call: TRBD1 (5 bases). The V gene lost 5 bases and the J gene lost 5 bases, with 9 bases spanning the gap. The CDR3 sequence is 12 residues long. Germline V gives CDR1 SGHAT, CDR2 FQNNGV. The CDR3 nucleotides are TGTGCCAGCAGCCCGCAGGGTTATGGCTACACCTTC. It codes for CASSPQGYGYTF.

This clone was detected only once. The genes are TRBV2 and TRBJ1-2, with D maybe TRBD1 (6 bases). Trimming removed 7 bases from V and 4 bases from J, with 16 bases in between. This CDR3 comprises 14 residues. The germline V gene has CDR1 SNHLY and CDR2 FYNNEI. The CDR3 is CASNGNREGYGYTF. The CDR3 DNA reads as TGTGCCAGCAACGGAAACAGGGAGGGCTATGGCTACACCTTC. The variable domain in full, completed from reference TRBV2 and TRBJ1-2, reads EPEVTQTPSHQVTQMGQEVILRCVPISNHLYFYWYRQILGQKVEFLVSFYNNEISEKSEIFDDQFSVERPDGSNFTLKIRSTKLEDSAMYFCASNGNREGYGYTFGSGTRLTVV.

The CDR3 here is CASSYMQGVLYEQYF. CDR3 in DNA: TGTGCCAGCAGTTACATGCAGGGGGTACTCTACGAGCAGTACTTC. V usage is TRBV6-5 and J usage is TRBJ2-7, with TRBD1 matching 7 bases. This CDR3 has 15 residues. Per the germline V gene, CDR1 is MNHEY and CDR2 is SVGAGI. Trimming cost V 2 bases and J 3 bases; bases outside gene matches: 7.

This clone was detected a few times. V gene TRBV5-8 combines with J gene TRBJ2-5; 7 bases align to TRBD2. This CDR3 has 15 amino acids. V trimming: 4 bases; J trimming: 7 bases; junction bases outside the gene matches: 13. Germline-derived CDR1 and CDR2 are SGHTS and YDEGEE. The CDR3, as DNA: TGTGCCAGCAGCCCCCGCGGGGGTCGCGGGGCGACCCAGTACTTC. This encodes CASSPRGGRGATQYF. The full variable domain, in which reference TRBV5-8 and TRBJ2-5 provide the parts outside the CDR3, is EAGVTQSPTHLIKTRGQQATLRCSPISGHTSVYWYQQALGLGLQFLLWYDEGEERNRGNFPPRFSGRQFPNYSSELNVNALELEDSALYLCASSPRGGRGATQYFGPGTRLLVL.

As for this clone: At one end the junction does not follow the germline gene, possibly because of a read error. This chain joins TRBV7-7 and TRBJ2-2; D is possibly TRBD1 (5 bases). CDR3 length equals 13 residues. Germline V gives CDR1 SSHAT, CDR2 FNYEAQ (reference sequence). In DNA form, the CDR3 reads TGTGCTAGCAGCTTGTACGCAGGGTGGGAGCTGTTTTTT. Its translation: CASSLYAGWELFF.